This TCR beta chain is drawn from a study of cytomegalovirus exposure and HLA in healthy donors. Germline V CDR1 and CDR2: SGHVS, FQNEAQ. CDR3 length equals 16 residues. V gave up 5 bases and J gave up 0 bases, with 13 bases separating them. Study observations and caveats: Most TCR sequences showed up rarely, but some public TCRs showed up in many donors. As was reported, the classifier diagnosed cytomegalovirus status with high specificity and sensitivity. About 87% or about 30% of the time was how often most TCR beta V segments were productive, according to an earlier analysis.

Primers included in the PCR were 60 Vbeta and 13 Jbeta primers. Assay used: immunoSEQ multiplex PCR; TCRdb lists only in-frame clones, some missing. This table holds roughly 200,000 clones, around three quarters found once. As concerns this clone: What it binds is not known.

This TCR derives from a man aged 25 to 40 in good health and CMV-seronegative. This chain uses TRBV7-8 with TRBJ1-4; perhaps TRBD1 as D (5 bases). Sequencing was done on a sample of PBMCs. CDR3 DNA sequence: TGTGCCAGCAGCCCAGGGTTTGACGCAACTAATGAAAAACTGTTTTTT. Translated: CASSPGFDATNEKLFF.